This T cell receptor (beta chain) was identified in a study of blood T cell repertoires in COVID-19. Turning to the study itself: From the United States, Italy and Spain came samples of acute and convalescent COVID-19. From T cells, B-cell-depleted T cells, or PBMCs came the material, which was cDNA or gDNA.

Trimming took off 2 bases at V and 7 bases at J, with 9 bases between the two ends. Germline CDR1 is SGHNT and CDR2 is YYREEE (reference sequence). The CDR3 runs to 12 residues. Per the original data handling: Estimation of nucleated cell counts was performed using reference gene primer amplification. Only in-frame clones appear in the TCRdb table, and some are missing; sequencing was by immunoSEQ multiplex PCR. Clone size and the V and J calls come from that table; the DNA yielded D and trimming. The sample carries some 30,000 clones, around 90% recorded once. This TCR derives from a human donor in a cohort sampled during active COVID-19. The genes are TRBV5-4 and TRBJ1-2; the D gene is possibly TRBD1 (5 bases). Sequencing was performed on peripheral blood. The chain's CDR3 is CASSFGGPGYTF. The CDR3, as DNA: TGTGCCAGCAGCTTCGGGGGACCTGGCTACACCTTC.